These 11 T cell receptor beta chains originate from one sample sequenced in a study of cytomegalovirus exposure and HLA in healthy donors. Primers: 60 Vbeta forward and 13 Jbeta reverse. The method was immunoSEQ multiplex PCR; TCRdb's version includes in-frame clones alone and lacks a portion of them. The sample yields 110,000 or so clones, 69% seen once. Sequenced input: PBMCs. All receptors come from a man younger than 45 in good health and CMV-seronegative.

The chain couples TRBV11-3 to TRBJ2-1; 7 nucleotides align to TRBD2. This CDR3 has 14 amino acids. In germline, CDR1 is SGHNT, CDR2 YENEEA. With V trimmed by 4 bases and J by 13 bases, 13 bases remained unmatched. The CDR3 nucleotides read TGTGCCAGCAGCTCCCAAGCGGGGTCCTTTAAACAGTTCTTC. Its protein product is CASSSQAGSFKQFF.

With respect to this clone: One end of the junction is discordant with germline, which a read error may explain. The chain is built from TRBV27 and TRBJ2-6; TRBD2 aligns across 7 bases. This CDR3 region has 16 residues. Germline V lookup: CDR1 MNHEY, CDR2 SMNVEV (reference sequence). The CDR3 here is CASSLRGDPGANGLTF. CDR3 sequence (DNA): TGTGCCAGCAGTTTACGGGGGGACCCTGGGGCCAACGGCCTGACTTTC.

The chain joins TRBV6-1 to TRBJ2-7; the match to TRBD2 covers 8 bases. CDR1 and CDR2 (germline): MNHNS, SASEGT. The CDR3 sequence is 15 residues long. V lost 6 bases, J lost 7 bases, and 14 bases stayed unmatched. The CDR3 loop reads CASRGGASGSKEQYF. In DNA form, the CDR3 reads TGTGCCAGCAGGGGGGGGGCTAGCGGGTCGAAGGAGCAGTACTTC.

The chain joins TRBV28 to TRBJ2-7; possibly TRBD2 for D (5 bases). The germline V gene encodes CDR1 MDHEN and CDR2 SYDVKM. This CDR3 comprises 13 residues. The V end lost 5 bases, the J end lost 3 bases, and 11 bases lay between the germline ends. The CDR3 protein is CASSKSGNYEQYF. The CDR3 DNA reads as TGTGCCAGCAGTAAATCCGGGAACTACGAGCAGTACTTC.

This chain links TRBV7-6 with TRBJ2-5, with D unresolved. Germline V gives CDR1 SGHVS, CDR2 FNYEAQ. The CDR3 runs to 15 residues. The V end was cut by 1 base, the J end by 5 bases, with 14 bases between. CDR3 sequence (DNA): TGTGCCAGCAGCTTAGGCGGTCTGGCTGGGGAGACCCAGTACTTC. Encoded protein: CASSLGGLAGETQYF.

This rearrangement joins TRBV11-2 to TRBJ2-1, with 9 bases aligning to TRBD1. Germline V gives CDR1 SGHAT, CDR2 FQNNGV. J lost 7 bases, V lost 5 bases, and 9 bases had no gene match. The CDR3 consists of 15 residues. CDR3 residues: CASSRSIQGANEQFF. The CDR3 DNA reads as TGTGCCAGCAGCCGGTCCATACAGGGGGCGAATGAGCAGTTCTTC.

The chain couples TRBV6-5 to TRBJ2-3, with TRBD1 as a possible D gene (5 bases). This CDR3 is 15 amino acids long. Deletions cut 6 bases from V and 0 bases from J, with 13 bases between. Germline assignment: CDR1 MNHEY and CDR2 SVGAGI. The CDR3 region is CASSDLGHSTDTQYF. In nucleotides, the CDR3 is TGTGCCAGCAGCGATCTGGGGCATAGCACAGATACGCAGTATTTT.

The rearrangement joins TRBV5-1 to TRBJ2-5; D perhaps matches TRBD1 (6 bases). Trimming removed 2 bases from V and 2 bases from J, with 7 bases in between. Germline V gene sequence: CDR1 SGHRS, CDR2 YFSETQ. This CDR3 region has 13 residues. CDR3 bases: TGCGCCAGCAGCTTCCAGGGGCAAGAGACCCAGTACTTC. It yields the protein CASSFQGQETQYF. The whole variable domain, filled in from reference TRBV5-1 and TRBJ2-5, reads KAGVTQTPRYLIKTRGQQVTLSCSPISGHRSVSWYQQTPGQGLQFLFEYFSETQRNKGNFPGRFSGRQFSNSRSEMNVSTLELGDSALYLCASSFQGQETQYFGPGTRLLVL.

The gene calls are TRBV6-5 and TRBJ2-1, with 8 bases fitting TRBD2. Germline lookup yields CDR1 MNHEY and CDR2 SVGAGI. The CDR3 extends over 16 amino acids. The ends lost 4 bases at V and 3 bases at J; junction bases unmatched: 8. The CDR3 nucleotides read TGTGCCAGCAGTTCTCCCGGGACTAGTATCTACAATGAGCAGTTCTTC. It encodes CASSSPGTSIYNEQFF.

This chain joins TRBV7-9 and TRBJ2-1, with D perhaps TRBD2 (6 bases). This CDR3 is 17 amino acids long. Germline loops: CDR1 SEHNR, CDR2 FQNEAQ (reference sequence). Trimming pared 5 bases from V and 3 bases from J, leaving 20 bases between. The CDR3 DNA follows: TGTGCCAGCAGCCCACCCTTAGCGGATATATTCTACAATGAGCAGTTCTTC. Translated, it gives CASSPPLADIFYNEQFF.

The chain recombines TRBV9 with TRBJ1-5; 7 bases map to TRBD1. V was clipped by 3 bases and J by 8 bases; unmatched bases: 17. Germline CDR1 reads SGDLS; CDR2 reads YYNGEE. The CDR3 spans 17 residues. CDR3 sequence reads: CASSAPPTGVVREPQHF. The CDR3 DNA reads as TGTGCCAGCAGCGCCCCCCCCACAGGGGTAGTGAGAGAGCCCCAGCATTTT.